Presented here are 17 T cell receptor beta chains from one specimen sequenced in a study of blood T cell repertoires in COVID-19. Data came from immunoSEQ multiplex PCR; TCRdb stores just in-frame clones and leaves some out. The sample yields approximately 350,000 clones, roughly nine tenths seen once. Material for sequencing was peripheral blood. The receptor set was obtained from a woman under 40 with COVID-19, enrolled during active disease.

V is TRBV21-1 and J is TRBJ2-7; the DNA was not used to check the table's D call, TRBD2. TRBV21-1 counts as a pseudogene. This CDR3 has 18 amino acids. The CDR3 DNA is TGTGCCAGCAGCAAAGCACCGGGGAAGGACGACGCCTCCTACGAGCAGTACGTC. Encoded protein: CASSKAPGKDDASYEQYV.

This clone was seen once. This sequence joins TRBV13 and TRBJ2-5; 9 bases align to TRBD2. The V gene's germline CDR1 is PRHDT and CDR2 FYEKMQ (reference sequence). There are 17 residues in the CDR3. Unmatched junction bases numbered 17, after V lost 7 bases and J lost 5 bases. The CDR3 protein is CASTPKASGEPKETQYF. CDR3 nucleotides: TGTGCCAGCACCCCGAAGGCTAGCGGGGAACCTAAGGAGACCCAGTACTTC.

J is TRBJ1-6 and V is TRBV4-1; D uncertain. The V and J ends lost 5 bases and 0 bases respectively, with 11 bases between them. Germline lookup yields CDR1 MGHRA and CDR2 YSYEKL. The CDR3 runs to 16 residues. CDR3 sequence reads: CASSSPTSSYNSPLHF. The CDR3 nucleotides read TGCGCCAGCAGCTCGCCCACTAGCTCCTATAATTCACCCCTCCACTTT.

As DNA, the CDR3 is TGCGCCAGCAGCCAAGGGCACAGGGAGTACAATGAGCAGTTCTTC. It yields the protein CASSQGHREYNEQFF. This chain connects TRBV4-3 to TRBJ2-1; possible D gene TRBD1, 6 bases. The V gene's germline CDR1 is LGHNA and CDR2 YSLEER. This CDR3 has 15 residues. V was shortened by 1 base and J by 4 bases, with 11 bases between the two germline ends.

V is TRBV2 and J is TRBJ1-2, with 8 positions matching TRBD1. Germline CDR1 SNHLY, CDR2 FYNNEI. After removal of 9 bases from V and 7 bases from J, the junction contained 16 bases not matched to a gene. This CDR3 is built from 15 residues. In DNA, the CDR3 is TGTGCCAGTACAGTAACCGGGACAGGAGCCGGTGGCTACACCTTC. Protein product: CASTVTGTGAGGYTF.

The CDR3 is CASSSRGHEQFF. The CDR3 bases are TGTGCCAGCAGCAGCAGGGGCCATGAGCAGTTCTTC. The chain employs TRBV21-1 and TRBJ2-1; TRBD1 is the table's D call, not checked against the DNA. TRBV21-1 counts as a pseudogene. CDR3 size: 12 residues.

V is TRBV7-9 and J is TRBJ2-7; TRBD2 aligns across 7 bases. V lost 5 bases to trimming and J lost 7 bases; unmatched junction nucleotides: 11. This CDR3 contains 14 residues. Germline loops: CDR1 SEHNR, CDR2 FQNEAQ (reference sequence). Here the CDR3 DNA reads TGTGCCAGCAGCCCCGGGGGAGGGGCGCGGGAGCAGTACTTC. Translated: CASSPGGGAREQYF.

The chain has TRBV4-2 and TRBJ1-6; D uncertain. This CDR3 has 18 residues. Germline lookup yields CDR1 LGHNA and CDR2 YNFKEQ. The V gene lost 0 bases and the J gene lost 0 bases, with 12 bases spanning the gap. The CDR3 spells CASSQDPVSFSYNSPLHF. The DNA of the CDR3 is TGTGCCAGCAGCCAAGATCCTGTGAGTTTCTCCTATAATTCACCCCTCCACTTT.

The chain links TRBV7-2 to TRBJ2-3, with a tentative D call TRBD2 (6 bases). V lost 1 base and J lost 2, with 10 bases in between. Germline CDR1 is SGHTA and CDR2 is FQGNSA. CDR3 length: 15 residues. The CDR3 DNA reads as TGTGCCAGCAGCTTAGAAAGCGGGTTCACAGATACGCAGTATTTT. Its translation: CASSLESGFTDTQYF.

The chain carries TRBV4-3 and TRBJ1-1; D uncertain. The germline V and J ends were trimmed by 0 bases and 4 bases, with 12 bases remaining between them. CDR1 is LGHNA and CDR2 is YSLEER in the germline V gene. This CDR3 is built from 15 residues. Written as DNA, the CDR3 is TGCGCCAGCAGCCAAGATCGGTGGGCATCCACTGAAGCTTTCTTT. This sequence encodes CASSQDRWASTEAFF.

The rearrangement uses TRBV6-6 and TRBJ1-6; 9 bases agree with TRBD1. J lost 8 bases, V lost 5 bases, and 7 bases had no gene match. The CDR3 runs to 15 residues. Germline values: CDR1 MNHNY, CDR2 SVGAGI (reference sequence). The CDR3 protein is CASSAPGQGHSPLHF. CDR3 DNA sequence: TGTGCCAGCAGTGCGCCGGGACAGGGACATTCACCCCTCCACTTT.

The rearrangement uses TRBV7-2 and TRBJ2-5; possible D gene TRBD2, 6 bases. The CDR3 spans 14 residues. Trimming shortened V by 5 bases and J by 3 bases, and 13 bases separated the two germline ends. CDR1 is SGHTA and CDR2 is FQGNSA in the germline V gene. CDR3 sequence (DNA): TGTGCCAGCAGCCCCCGGACGGGGGAAGAGACCCAGTACTTC. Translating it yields CASSPRTGEETQYF.

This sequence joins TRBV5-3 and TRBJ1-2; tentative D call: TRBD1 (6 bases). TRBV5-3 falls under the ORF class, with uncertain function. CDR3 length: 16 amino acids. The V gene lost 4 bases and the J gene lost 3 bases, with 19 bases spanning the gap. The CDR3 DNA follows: TGTGCCAGAAGCAGCGGACAGCCGCCTCCTGACTATGGCTACACCTTC. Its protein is CARSSGQPPPDYGYTF.

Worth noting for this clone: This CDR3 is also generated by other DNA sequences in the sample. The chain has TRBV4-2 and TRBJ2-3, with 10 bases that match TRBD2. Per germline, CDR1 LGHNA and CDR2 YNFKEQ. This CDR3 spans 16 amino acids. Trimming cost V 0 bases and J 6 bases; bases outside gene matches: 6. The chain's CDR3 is CASSQDPAGGPDTQYF. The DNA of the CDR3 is TGTGCCAGCAGCCAAGATCCAGCGGGGGGGCCGGATACGCAGTATTTT.

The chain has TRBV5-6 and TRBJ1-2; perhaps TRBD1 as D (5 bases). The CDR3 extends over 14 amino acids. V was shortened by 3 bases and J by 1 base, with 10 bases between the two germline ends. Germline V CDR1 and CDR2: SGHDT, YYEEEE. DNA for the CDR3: TGTGCCAGCAGCTCCGGCCAGGGTAACTATGGCTACACCTTC. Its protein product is CASSSGQGNYGYTF.

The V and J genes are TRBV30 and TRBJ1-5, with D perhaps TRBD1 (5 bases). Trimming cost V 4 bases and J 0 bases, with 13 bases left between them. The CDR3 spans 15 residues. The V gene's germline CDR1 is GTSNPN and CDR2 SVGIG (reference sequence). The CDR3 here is CAWNIGAASNQPQHF. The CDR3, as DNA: TGTGCCTGGAACATAGGGGCGGCTAGCAATCAGCCCCAGCATTTT. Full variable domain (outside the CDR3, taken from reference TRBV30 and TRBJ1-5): SQTIHQWPATLVQPVGSPLSLECTVEGTSNPNLYWYRQAAGRGLQLLFYSVGIGQISSEVPQNLSASRPQDRQFILSSKKLLLSDSGFYLCAWNIGAASNQPQHFGDGTRLSIL.

The CDR3 region is CASSQGQGATNEKLFF. CDR3 in DNA: TGTGCCAGCAGCCAAGGTCAGGGGGCAACTAATGAAAAACTGTTTTTT. The chain employs TRBV3-1 (or the pseudogene TRBV3-2) and TRBJ1-4, with 7 bases that match TRBD1. The CDR3 is 16 residues long. The V gene end was trimmed by 1 base and the J gene end by 0 bases; junction bases not matched to a gene: 2. Germline CDR1 reads LGHDT; CDR2 reads YNNKEL (reference sequence).